These 24 T cell receptor beta chains were sequenced from one sample in a study of cytomegalovirus exposure and HLA in healthy donors. Libraries were prepared by immunoSEQ multiplex PCR; TCRdb keeps only in-frame clonotypes and omits some of them. Of about 160,000 clones in the sample, roughly 86% were seen once. The sample consisted of PBMCs. The receptors derive from a man aged 18 to 29 in good health and CMV-seropositive.

V usage is TRBV27 and J usage is TRBJ2-3; 11 nucleotides line up with TRBD2. The CDR3 is 16 amino acids. Trimming took 5 bases from V and 2 from J; bases not matched to a gene: 6. CDR1 is MNHEY and CDR2 is SMNVEV in the germline V gene (reference sequence). Here the CDR3 reads CASSKRLAGNTDTQYF. CDR3 bases: TGTGCCAGCAGTAAGAGACTAGCGGGAAACACAGATACGCAGTATTTT.

CDR3 sequence reads: CASSQVTGTTYTGELFF. CDR3 nucleotide sequence: TGTGCCAGCAGCCAAGTAACCGGGACTACCTACACCGGGGAGCTGTTTTTT. This sequence joins TRBV4-2 and TRBJ2-2, with TRBD2 matching 7 bases. CDR3 length: 17 amino acids. The V segment lost 1 base and the J segment 3 bases; nucleotides outside the gene matches: 8. In germline, CDR1 is LGHNA, CDR2 YNFKEQ.

V is TRBV20-1 and J is TRBJ2-1; tentative D call: TRBD2 (6 bases). Germline V gene sequence: CDR1 DFQATT, CDR2 SNEGSKA (reference sequence). This CDR3 comprises 11 residues. V lost 1 base and J 9 bases, leaving 7 bases between the germline ends. CDR3 sequence: CSARAEGEQFF. The CDR3 DNA follows: TGCAGTGCTAGAGCGGAGGGTGAGCAGTTCTTC.

The chain employs TRBV5-1 and TRBJ2-5, with 14 bases identical to TRBD2. CDR3 length equals 16 residues. Trimming cost V 5 bases and J 5 bases; bases outside gene matches: 8. Germline CDR1 and CDR2: SGHRS and YFSETQ. For the CDR3, the DNA is TGCGCCAGCAGTCAGGGGACTAGCGGGAGCGGTGAGACCCAGTACTTC. Translation: CASSQGTSGSGETQYF.

This chain links TRBV19 with TRBJ1-5; 7 bases agree with TRBD1. The J segment lost 5 bases and the V segment lost 5 bases, leaving 15 bases of the junction unmatched. Germline V gene sequence: CDR1 LNHDA, CDR2 SQIVND (reference sequence). The CDR3 is made up of 17 amino acids. The CDR3 nucleotides are TGTGCCAGTAGTGCATACAGGGGTCGACTCATTTATCAGCCCCAGCATTTT. Its translation is CASSAYRGRLIYQPQHF.

J is TRBJ2-7 and V is TRBV6-5; 8 bases fit TRBD1. J gave up 3 bases and V 0 bases, and 4 bases lay outside the gene matches. This CDR3 has 15 residues. Germline V gene lookup returns CDR1 MNHEY and CDR2 SVGAGI. Written as DNA, the CDR3 is TGTGCCAGCAGTTACTCCGGACAGGGCGGCTACGAGCAGTACTTC. Translated, it gives CASSYSGQGGYEQYF.

V gene TRBV7-9 combines with J gene TRBJ2-5; D might be TRBD2 (5 bases). Looked up from germline, CDR1 is SEHNR and CDR2 is FQNEAQ (reference sequence). V lost 2 bases and J 5 bases, leaving 24 bases between the germline ends. The CDR3 is 18 amino acids. The CDR3 nucleotides are TGTGCCAGCAGCTTACAAGGGCTACGACAACTGCAGCGGGAGACCCAGTACTTC. As protein: CASSLQGLRQLQRETQYF.

The chain links TRBV18 to TRBJ1-4, with a possible D match to TRBD1 (6 bases). The V gene lost 2 bases and the J gene lost 8 bases, with 12 bases spanning the gap. Germline-derived CDR1 and CDR2 are KGHSH and LQKENI. The CDR3 has 14 residues. CDR3 amino acids: CASSPGQIEEKLFF. In DNA form, the CDR3 reads TGTGCCAGCTCACCAGGACAGATAGAAGAAAAACTGTTTTTT.

In its sample, this clone was seen a few times. This chain connects TRBV9 to TRBJ2-1; D might be TRBD2 (5 bases). Germline CDR1 and CDR2: SGDLS and YYNGEE. The CDR3 has 15 amino acids. Trimming pared 4 bases from V and 1 base from J, leaving 12 bases between. The CDR3: CASSSEGRSYNEQFF. The CDR3 nucleotides read TGTGCCAGCAGCTCAGAAGGGAGATCCTACAATGAGCAGTTCTTC.

The chain has TRBV5-1 and TRBJ1-2, with D unresolved. The CDR3 contains 14 residues. The germline CDR1 and CDR2 sequences are SGHRS and YFSETQ. The germline V and J ends were trimmed by 4 bases and 0 bases, with 10 bases remaining between them. CDR3 sequence: CASSTLTANYGYTF. The CDR3 DNA reads as TGCGCCAGCAGCACCCTTACAGCTAACTATGGCTACACCTTC.

In nucleotides, the CDR3 is TGTGCCAGCAAGGGAGGGACAAGCAATCAGCCCCAGCATTTT. Its protein product is CASKGGTSNQPQHF. The chain carries TRBV2 and TRBJ1-5, with D tentatively TRBD1 (6 bases). Trimming took off 7 bases at V and 1 base at J, with 11 bases between the two ends. From germline, CDR1 is SNHLY and CDR2 FYNNEI. The CDR3 has 14 residues. Filled out from reference TRBV2 and TRBJ1-5, the complete variable domain reads EPEVTQTPSHQVTQMGQEVILRCVPISNHLYFYWYRQILGQKVEFLVSFYNNEISEKSEIFDDQFSVERPDGSNFTLKIRSTKLEDSAMYFCASKGGTSNQPQHFGDGTRLSIL.

V usage is TRBV27 and J usage is TRBJ2-1; 16 nucleotides match TRBD2. J was trimmed by 4 bases and V by 7 bases; bases with no gene match: 10. Germline V gene lookup returns CDR1 MNHEY and CDR2 SMNVEV (reference sequence). This CDR3 is built from 18 residues. Here the CDR3 reads CASTKVGLAGGPYNEQFF. CDR3 nucleotide sequence: TGTGCCAGCACCAAGGTGGGACTAGCGGGAGGGCCATACAATGAGCAGTTCTTC.

The chain couples TRBV4-1 to TRBJ2-3; TRBD2 agrees at 8 bases. Per germline, CDR1 MGHRA and CDR2 YSYEKL. The trim removed 4 bases at V and 2 bases at J, leaving 14 bases unmatched. This CDR3 is 18 amino acids long. The CDR3 coding sequence is TGCGCCAGCAGCCGCAGACCAATCGCGGGAGGCGACACAGATACGCAGTATTTT. The encoded protein is CASSRRPIAGGDTDTQYF.

The gene calls are TRBV19 and TRBJ2-1, with 11 bases aligning to TRBD2. The CDR3 is 17 residues long. The ends lost 8 bases at V and 8 bases at J; junction bases unmatched: 17. Germline CDR1 reads LNHDA; CDR2 reads SQIVND (reference sequence). The CDR3: CASGDLLAGGFHDEQFF. As DNA, the CDR3 is TGTGCCAGTGGGGACCTGCTAGCGGGAGGATTTCACGATGAGCAGTTCTTC. The full variable domain, rest sourced from reference TRBV19 and TRBJ2-1, is DGGITQSPKYLFRKEGQNVTLSCEQNLNHDAMYWYRQDPGQGLRLIYYSQIVNDFQKGDIAEGYSVSREKKESFPLTVTSAQKNPTAFYLCASGDLLAGGFHDEQFFGPGTRLTVL.

J is TRBJ1-3 and V is TRBV11-3, with D hard to call. In germline, CDR1 is SGHNT, CDR2 YENEEA. The V and J ends lost 3 bases and 0 bases respectively, with 15 bases between them. This CDR3 has 17 residues. The CDR3 DNA is TGTGCCAGCAGCTTCAATAGACCAGGATTCTCTGGAAACACCATATATTTT. It encodes CASSFNRPGFSGNTIYF.

This clone was detected only once. The chain recombines TRBV27 with TRBJ2-7; 16 positions match TRBD2. Germline V gives CDR1 MNHEY, CDR2 SMNVEV (reference sequence). The CDR3 totals 17 residues. Trimming took 3 bases from V and 6 from J; bases not matched to a gene: 8. CDR3 in amino acids: CASSFQPGLAGGREQYF. The CDR3 nucleotides are TGTGCCAGCAGTTTTCAGCCGGGACTAGCGGGAGGGCGCGAGCAGTACTTC.

V gene TRBV11-2 combines with J gene TRBJ2-1; D gene uncertain. CDR3 size: 16 residues. Germline CDR1 SGHAT, CDR2 FQNNGV. Trimming took off 3 bases at V and 3 bases at J, with 15 bases between the two ends. CDR3 nucleotide sequence: TGTGCCAGCAGCTTTGGAGAGCCTATGGGCTACAATGAGCAGTTCTTC. Residues: CASSFGEPMGYNEQFF.

The chain couples TRBV4-2 to TRBJ2-3; 11 bases map to TRBD2. The CDR3 spans 18 residues. Unmatched junction bases numbered 11, after V lost 2 bases and J lost 4 bases. Germline V CDR1 and CDR2: LGHNA, YNFKEQ. CDR3: CASSQRNSGRAVADTQYF. For the CDR3, the DNA is TGTGCCAGCAGCCAACGGAATAGCGGGAGGGCCGTGGCAGATACGCAGTATTTT.

Remarks on this clone: This CDR3 is also generated by other DNA sequences in the sample. The chain is built from TRBV5-1 and TRBJ2-1, with 16 bases that match TRBD2. This CDR3 region has 16 residues. CDR1 is SGHRS and CDR2 is YFSETQ in the germline V gene. The junction had 1 base not matched to a gene; V was cut back by 3 bases and J by 4 bases. The CDR3 region is CASSSGLAGGYNEQFF. CDR3 bases: TGCGCCAGCAGCTCGGGACTAGCGGGAGGGTACAATGAGCAGTTCTTC. Variable domain in full (rest from reference TRBV5-1 and TRBJ2-1): KAGVTQTPRYLIKTRGQQVTLSCSPISGHRSVSWYQQTPGQGLQFLFEYFSETQRNKGNFPGRFSGRQFSNSRSEMNVSTLELGDSALYLCASSSGLAGGYNEQFFGPGTRLTVL.

The CDR3 region is CASSLVRSSNQPQHF. The CDR3 DNA follows: TGTGCCAGCAGCTTAGTTCGGAGTAGCAATCAGCCCCAGCATTTT. The chain recombines TRBV7-2 with TRBJ1-5; D not resolved. Germline V gene sequence: CDR1 SGHTA, CDR2 FQGNSA. Trimming pared 1 base from V and 0 bases from J, leaving 7 bases between. This CDR3 is built from 15 residues.

The chain joins TRBV27 to TRBJ2-7; TRBD1 matches 8 bases. V shed 4 bases and J 2 bases; nucleotides not matched to a gene: 10. Per the germline V gene, CDR1 is MNHEY and CDR2 is SMNVEV (reference sequence). This CDR3 contains 16 residues. The CDR3 nucleotides are TGTGCCAGCAGTTCTGGGACAGGAATCTTCGCCTACGAGCAGTACTTC. This encodes CASSSGTGIFAYEQYF.

The gene calls are TRBV6-6 and TRBJ2-1; tentatively, D is TRBD2 (5 bases). Deletions cut 0 bases from V and 4 bases from J, with 13 bases between. Germline V CDR1 and CDR2: MNHNY, SVGAGI (reference sequence). This CDR3 has 16 amino acids. In nucleotides, the CDR3 is TGTGCCAGCAGTTACTCTCGGGATCCCTTTTACAATGAGCAGTTCTTC. As protein: CASSYSRDPFYNEQFF.

J is TRBJ2-5 and V is TRBV7-9, with a possible D match to TRBD1 (5 bases). The germline V and J ends were trimmed by 4 bases and 3 bases, with 12 bases remaining between them. The CDR3 loop spans 14 amino acids. Germline V gene sequence: CDR1 SEHNR, CDR2 FQNEAQ (reference sequence). This chain's CDR3 is CASSYRQFEETQYF. Written as DNA, the CDR3 is TGTGCCAGCAGCTATCGACAGTTTGAAGAGACCCAGTACTTC.

A single count supports this clone. The V call is TRBV4-2, the J call TRBJ2-7; no definite D call. CDR1 is LGHNA, CDR2 YNFKEQ, per germline. Trimming shortened V by 0 bases and J by 3 bases, and 12 bases separated the two germline ends. The CDR3 is 15 residues long. CDR3 sequence: CASSQDLTSLYEQYF. In DNA, the CDR3 is TGTGCCAGCAGCCAAGACCTAACGTCCCTCTACGAGCAGTACTTC.